The clone carrying this T cell receptor beta chain was seen only once. Its antigen is unidentified. Donors in the study were healthy people who gave bone marrow. PCR used 60 Vbeta primers and 13 Jbeta primers. Data came from immunoSEQ multiplex PCR; TCRdb stores just in-frame clones and leaves some out. The sample yields 100,000 to 150,000 clones, about 80% seen once. The data are from a study of cytomegalovirus exposure and HLA in healthy donors. Study findings and constraints: In a later analysis, HLA-associated TCR beta chains were more clonally expanded than equally common others.

V was clipped by 5 bases and J by 7 bases; unmatched bases: 7. The CDR3 is made up of 15 amino acids. Per the germline V gene, CDR1 is SEHNR and CDR2 is FQNEAQ (reference sequence). What was sequenced was PBMCs. The rearrangement uses TRBV7-9 and TRBJ2-1, with TRBD2 matching 11 bases. The source of this sequence is a woman in her fifties or sixties in good health and CMV-seropositive. The CDR3 region is CASSLLAGGHNEQFF. In DNA, the CDR3 is TGTGCCAGCAGCCTTCTAGCGGGGGGTCATAATGAGCAGTTCTTC.